This T cell receptor beta chain was captured by sequencing in a study of control samples from healthy donors and cancer patients. Germline trimming cut 4 bases from V and 1 base from J; bases unmatched to any gene: 5. The germline V gene has CDR1 SGDLS and CDR2 YYNGEE. The CDR3 contains 14 residues. Produced via immunoSEQ multiplex PCR; TCRdb's table is partial and in-frame only. The profile shows about 170,000 clones, 90% to 95% of them singletons. The source material was blood. The V gene is TRBV9, the J gene TRBJ2-7; TRBD1 matches 7 bases. This clonotype was sampled from a woman aged 25 to 39 in good health. CDR3 DNA sequence: TGTGCCAGCAGCTCAAAACAGGGGTCCTACGAGCAGTACTTC. Its translation: CASSSKQGSYEQYF.